This T cell receptor (beta chain) was sequenced in a study of CD8+CD57+ T cells in acquired aplastic anemia. Genomic DNA, the template, was used for profiling of the TCR beta VDJ and CDR3. In TCRdb, the reads were re-called with MiXCR into one record per CDR3 protein. The sample includes about 220,000 distinct CDR3 sequences, 34% of them seen just once. There are a few counts of this clonotype. Its antigen is not known. Trimming shortened V by 4 bases and J by 8 bases, and 12 bases separated the two germline ends. The CDR3 sequence is 13 residues long. CDR1 SGHKS and CDR2 YYEKEE come from the germline V gene (reference sequence). Broader study findings: Overlap between patients and controls comprised about 28 CD8+ CDR3 sequences.

The source material was sorted CD4+, CD8+, or CD8+CD57+ T cells (not recorded which) from PBMCs. The receptor's source is a human donor in good health, serving as a control. This rearrangement joins TRBV5-5 to TRBJ1-4, with D unresolved. The CDR3 region has the DNA TGTGCCAGCAGCCTGGGAATGGCGGAAAAACTGTTTTTT. It specifies CASSLGMAEKLFF.